These T cell receptor beta chains were read from a single sample in a study of blood T cell repertoires in COVID-19. The protocol was immunoSEQ multiplex PCR, while the TCRdb copy is restricted to in-frame clones and leaves out a portion. The sample lists some 190,000 clones, 86% occurring once. The source material was PBMCs or T cells enriched from blood (not recorded which). The receptors stem from a middle-aged man with acute COVID-19. Each CDR3 is given with its conserved first and last residue. A D gene is named only where the DNA matches it firmly. Size is stated for part of the rows, as once, few or many counts, or as a class when the clone is expanded.

J gene: TRBJ1-6
clone size: .
V gene: TRBV3-1/TRBV3-2
D gene: .
CDR3 DNA: TGTGCCAGCAGACGAGGAAGTTCACCCCTCCACTTT
CDR3 protein: CASRRGSSPLHF

J gene: TRBJ2-1
clone size: once
V gene: TRBV24-1
D gene: .
CDR3 DNA: TGTGCCACCAGTGATCCCTCCCCTAGATCAAGCTCCTACAATGAGCAGTTCTTC
CDR3 protein: CATSDPSPRSSSYNEQFF

J gene: TRBJ2-3
clone size: .
V gene: TRBV7-9
D gene: TRBD2
CDR3 DNA: TGTGCCAGCCTTCTAGCGGGAGGGGAGGAAGATACGCAGTATTTT
CDR3 protein: CASLLAGGEEDTQYF

J gene: TRBJ2-2
clone size: .
V gene: TRBV4-1
D gene: .
CDR3 DNA: TGCGCCAGCAGCCGGAAGGGGGACACCGGGGAGCTGTTTTTT
CDR3 protein: CASSRKGDTGELFF

J gene: TRBJ2-2
clone size: .
V gene: TRBV29-1
D gene: TRBD1
CDR3 DNA: TGCAGCGGCAGGACAGGGGGCGCCGGGGAGCTGTTTTTT
CDR3 protein: CSGRTGGAGELFF

J gene: TRBJ2-7
clone size: .
V gene: TRBV5-1
D gene: .
CDR3 DNA: TGCGCCAGCAGCCTAGGGGGAAGCTCCTACGAGCAGTACTTC
CDR3 protein: CASSLGGSSYEQYF

J gene: TRBJ2-1
clone size: .
V gene: TRBV7-8
D gene: .
CDR3 DNA: TGTGCCAGCAGGAACCGGGTCCCTCTGGGTGAGCAGTTCTTC
CDR3 protein: CASRNRVPLGEQFF

J gene: TRBJ1-2
clone size: .
V gene: TRBV9
D gene: .
CDR3 DNA: TGTGCCAGCAGCGTAGGTGGGCCCGGCTACACCTTC
CDR3 protein: CASSVGGPGYTF

J gene: TRBJ1-1
clone size: .
V gene: TRBV18
D gene: .
CDR3 DNA: TGTGCCAGCTCTTCCCGGCGGTTTGGGAACACTGAAGCTTTCTTT
CDR3 protein: CASSSRRFGNTEAFF

J gene: TRBJ1-5
clone size: .
V gene: TRBV6-2/TRBV6-3
D gene: TRBD1
CDR3 DNA: TGTGCCAGCAGTTACTCCTTCCGGGACAGGTTGGGTCAGCCCCAGCATTTT
CDR3 protein: CASSYSFRDRLGQPQHF

J gene: TRBJ2-1
clone size: .
V gene: TRBV5-1
D gene: .
CDR3 DNA: TGCGCCAGCAGCTTCCGTTCGACAGGTTTACCATCCTACAATGAGCAGTTCTTC
CDR3 protein: CASSFRSTGLPSYNEQFF

J gene: TRBJ2-7
clone size: few
V gene: TRBV30
D gene: .
CDR3 DNA: TGTGCCCGGTCGGGACTTGACTCCTACGAGCAGTACTTC
CDR3 protein: CARSGLDSYEQYF

J gene: TRBJ2-3
clone size: .
V gene: TRBV5-4
D gene: TRBD2
CDR3 DNA: TGTGCCAGCAGCTTGGGAACTAGCGGGAGGTCAAGGGATACGCAGTATTTT
CDR3 protein: CASSLGTSGRSRDTQYF

J gene: TRBJ2-5
clone size: .
V gene: TRBV18
D gene: .
CDR3 DNA: TGTGCCAGCTCACCCCCCGGTTTCCTAGAAGAGACCCAGTACTTC
CDR3 protein: CASSPPGFLEETQYF

J gene: TRBJ1-3
clone size: .
V gene: TRBV5-1
D gene: TRBD1
CDR3 DNA: TGCGCCAGCCGACCGGACAGGGGTGGAAACACCATATATTTT
CDR3 protein: CASRPDRGGNTIYF

J gene: TRBJ1-1
clone size: once
V gene: TRBV2
D gene: .
CDR3 DNA: TGTGCCAGTGAGACGGGGGTTCGGACTGAAGCTTTCTTT
CDR3 protein: CASETGVRTEAFF

J gene: TRBJ2-3
clone size: .
V gene: TRBV24-1
D gene: TRBD2
CDR3 DNA: TGTGCCACCGGAGGCCCTAGCGGGGGGGGCACAGATACGCAGTATTTT
CDR3 protein: CATGGPSGGGTDTQYF

J gene: TRBJ2-3
clone size: .
V gene: TRBV15
D gene: TRBD2
CDR3 DNA: TGTGCCACCAGCAGAGCAGGGACTAGCGGGAGCACAGATACGCAGTATTTT
CDR3 protein: CATSRAGTSGSTDTQYF

J gene: TRBJ2-2
clone size: .
V gene: TRBV7-3
D gene: TRBD2
CDR3 DNA: TGTGCCAGCAGCTTAAACTTGCGGGAGAGCGGGGAGCTGTTTTTT
CDR3 protein: CASSLNLRESGELFF

J gene: TRBJ1-4
clone size: .
V gene: TRBV5-4
D gene: .
CDR3 DNA: TGTGCCAGCAGCGTGACAGCCTATGAAAAACTGTTTTTT
CDR3 protein: CASSVTAYEKLFF

J gene: TRBJ2-5
clone size: once
V gene: TRBV24-1
D gene: TRBD1
CDR3 DNA: TGTGCCACCAGTGATTCGGGACAGAGCCAAGAGACCCAGTACTTC
CDR3 protein: CATSDSGQSQETQYF